Following are 2 T cell receptor beta chains from one sample sequenced in a study of blood T cell repertoires in COVID-19. Libraries were prepared by immunoSEQ multiplex PCR; TCRdb keeps only in-frame clonotypes and omits some of them. The sample includes 150,000 to 200,000 clones, approximately 86% seen only once; the top ten take approximately 6.8%. The sequenced material came from peripheral blood. The receptor set was obtained from a middle-aged woman with COVID-19, enrolled during active disease.

This clone was seen once. The chain joins TRBV7-3 to TRBJ2-1; possible D gene TRBD2, 6 bases. Germline lookup yields CDR1 SGHTA and CDR2 FQGTGA. The germline V and J ends were trimmed by 6 bases and 5 bases, with 17 bases remaining between them. The CDR3 covers 15 residues. The CDR3 DNA reads as TGTGCCAGCAGTAATACGGGACTGGGCAACAATGAGCAGTTCTTC. Residues: CASSNTGLGNNEQFF. The full variable domain, in which reference TRBV7-3 and TRBJ2-1 provide the parts outside the CDR3, is GAGVSQTPSNKVTEKGKYVELRCDPISGHTALYWYRQSLGQGPEFLIYFQGTGAADDSGLPNDRFFAVRPEGSVSTLKIQRTERGDSAVYLCASSNTGLGNNEQFFGPGTRLTVL.

V is TRBV24-1 and J is TRBJ1-4, with 7 bases matching TRBD1. CDR1 KGHDR and CDR2 SFDVKD come from the germline V gene. V dropped 4 bases and J dropped 5; count of bases not matched to a gene: 6. The CDR3 is 15 residues long. The CDR3 loop reads CATSDAGQANEKLFF. Here the CDR3 DNA reads TGTGCCACCAGTGACGCCGGACAGGCCAATGAAAAACTGTTTTTT.